The clone carrying this TCR beta chain was seen repeatedly, ten times or more. Its antigen is not identified. RNA fractions of 10%, 30% or 50% and 20,000 to 1,000,000 sorted cells were the source of naive CD8 libraries. The authors gated naive CD8 T cells as CD8+CD4-CCR7+CD45RA+ for sorting. Both previously described methods and listed TCR primers were employed to make bulk TCR libraries. TCRdb re-called the PCR reads through MiXCR, storing one row per CDR3 protein. The profile shows some 680,000 distinct CDR3 sequences, about 25% of them singletons. The data originate from a study of molecular identifiers for immune sequencing clone quantification. Study findings and constraints: Clones that exceeded 20 RNA copies held over 98% of effector molecules, yet under 1% in naive cells.

This clonotype was obtained from a human donor in good health. Some libraries in this study had Jurkat cell RNA spiked in. The sequenced sample was naive CD8+ T cells from blood, with Jurkat cell RNA spiked in. Sample subset: FACS-sorted CD8+CD4-CCR7+CD45RA+ naive T cells.

This chain's CDR3 is CASSYTEPGELFF. Here the CDR3 DNA reads TGTGCCAGCAGTTACACTGAGCCCGGGGAGCTGTTTTTT. This chain joins TRBV6-5 and TRBJ2-2; D uncertain. CDR3 size: 13 residues. V lost 2 bases to trimming and J lost 6 bases, with 7 bases between them. Germline assignment: CDR1 MNHEY and CDR2 SVGAGI.